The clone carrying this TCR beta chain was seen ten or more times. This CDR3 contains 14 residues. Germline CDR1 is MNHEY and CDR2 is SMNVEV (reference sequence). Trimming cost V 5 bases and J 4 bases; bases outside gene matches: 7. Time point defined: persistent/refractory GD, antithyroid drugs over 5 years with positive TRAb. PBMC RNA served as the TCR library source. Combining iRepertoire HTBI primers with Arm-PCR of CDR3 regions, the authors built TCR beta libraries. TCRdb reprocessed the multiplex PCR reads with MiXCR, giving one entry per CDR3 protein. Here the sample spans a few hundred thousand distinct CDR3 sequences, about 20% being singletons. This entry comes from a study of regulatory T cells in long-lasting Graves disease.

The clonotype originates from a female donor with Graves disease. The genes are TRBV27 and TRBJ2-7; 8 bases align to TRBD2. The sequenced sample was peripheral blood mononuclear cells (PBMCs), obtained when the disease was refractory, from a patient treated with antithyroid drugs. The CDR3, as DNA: TGTGCCAGCAGTCGGAGCGGGAGTAAATACGAGCAGTACTTC. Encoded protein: CASSRSGSKYEQYF.